This paragraph covers one TCR beta chain sequence. The source of the sample is a study of blood T cell repertoires in COVID-19. Overall study: Samples came from the United States, Italy and Spain, spanning acute and convalescent COVID-19. From T cells, B-cell-depleted T cells, or PBMCs came the material, which was cDNA or gDNA.

Sequencing used immunoSEQ multiplex PCR; TCRdb keeps in-frame clones, though not all of them. The top ten clones hold about 2.4% of a sample with 150,000 or so clones, around nine tenths of them seen once. CDR3 length: 15 amino acids. V was cut by 1 base and J by 2 bases, with 11 bases left in between. Looked up from germline, CDR1 is MGHDK and CDR2 is SYGVNS. The TCR originated in a woman aged 65 to 85 with acute or convalescent COVID-19. Sequencing input: peripheral blood. The chain has TRBV25-1 and TRBJ1-1; D ambiguous. CDR3 loop: CASSEFGSSNTEAFF. In DNA, the CDR3 is TGTGCCAGCAGTGAATTTGGTTCCAGTAACACTGAAGCTTTCTTT.